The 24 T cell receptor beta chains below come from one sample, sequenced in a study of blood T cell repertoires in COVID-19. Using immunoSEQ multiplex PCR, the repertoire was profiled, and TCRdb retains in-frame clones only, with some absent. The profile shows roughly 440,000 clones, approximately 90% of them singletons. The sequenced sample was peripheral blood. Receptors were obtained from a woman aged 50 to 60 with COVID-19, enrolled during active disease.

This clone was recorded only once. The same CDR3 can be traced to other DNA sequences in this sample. The CDR3 DNA sequence: TGTGCCAGCTCGCGGACAGCGAACACTGAAGCTTTCTTT. This codes for CASSRTANTEAFF. The rearrangement links TRBV6-5 to TRBJ1-1, with a weak D call TRBD1 (6 bases). The germline gives CDR1 MNHEY, CDR2 SVGAGI. Trimming removed 8 bases at V and 1 base at J, with 11 bases between. The CDR3 loop spans 13 amino acids.

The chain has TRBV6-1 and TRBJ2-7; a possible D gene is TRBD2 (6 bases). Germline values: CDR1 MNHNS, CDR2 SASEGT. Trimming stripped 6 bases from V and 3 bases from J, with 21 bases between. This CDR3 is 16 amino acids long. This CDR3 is CASSEPGELGDYEQYF. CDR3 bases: TGTGCCAGCAGCGAACCGGGGGAACTGGGAGACTACGAGCAGTACTTC.

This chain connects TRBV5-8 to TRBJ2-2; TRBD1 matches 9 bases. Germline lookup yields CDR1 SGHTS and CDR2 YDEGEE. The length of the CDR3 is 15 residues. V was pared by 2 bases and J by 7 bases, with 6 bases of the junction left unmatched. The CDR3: CASSFTGGAGGELFF. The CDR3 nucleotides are TGTGCCAGCAGCTTCACAGGGGGCGCAGGCGGGGAGCTGTTTTTT.

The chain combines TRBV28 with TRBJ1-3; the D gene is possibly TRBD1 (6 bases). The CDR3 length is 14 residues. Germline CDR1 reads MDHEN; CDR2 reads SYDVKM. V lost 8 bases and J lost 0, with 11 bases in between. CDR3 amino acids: CASGGASSGNTIYF. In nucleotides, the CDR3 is TGTGCCAGCGGGGGGGCGAGCTCTGGAAACACCATATATTTT.

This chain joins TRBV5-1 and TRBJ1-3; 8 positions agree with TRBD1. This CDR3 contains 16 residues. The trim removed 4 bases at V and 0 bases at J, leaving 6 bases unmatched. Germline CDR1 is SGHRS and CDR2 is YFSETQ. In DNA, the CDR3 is TGCGCCAGCAGCCCCGCAGGGGGCGTCTCTGGAAACACCATATATTTT. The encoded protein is CASSPAGGVSGNTIYF. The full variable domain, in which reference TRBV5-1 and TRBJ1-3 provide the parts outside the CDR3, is KAGVTQTPRYLIKTRGQQVTLSCSPISGHRSVSWYQQTPGQGLQFLFEYFSETQRNKGNFPGRFSGRQFSNSRSEMNVSTLELGDSALYLCASSPAGGVSGNTIYFGEGSWLTVV.

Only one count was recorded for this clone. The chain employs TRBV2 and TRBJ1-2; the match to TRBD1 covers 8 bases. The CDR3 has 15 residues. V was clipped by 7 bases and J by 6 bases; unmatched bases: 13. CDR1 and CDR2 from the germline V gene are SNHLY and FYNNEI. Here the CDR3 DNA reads TGTGCCAGCAATTCGCAGGGGGCGAAGAGAGATGGCTACACCTTC. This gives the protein CASNSQGAKRDGYTF.

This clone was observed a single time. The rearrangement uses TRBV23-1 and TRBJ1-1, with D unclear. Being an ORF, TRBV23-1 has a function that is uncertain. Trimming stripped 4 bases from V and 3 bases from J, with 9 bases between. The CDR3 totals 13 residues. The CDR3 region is CASSRLRHTEAFF. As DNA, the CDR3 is TGCGCCAGCAGTCGACTTAGGCACACTGAAGCTTTCTTT.

The CDR3 loop is CASSIDSNQPQHF. CDR3 nucleotides: TGTGCCAGCAGCATAGATAGCAATCAGCCCCAGCATTTT. V and J are TRBV28 and TRBJ1-5, with D hard to call. CDR1 is MDHEN and CDR2 is SYDVKM in the germline V gene. The CDR3 covers 13 residues. Between the trimmed V and J ends, which lost 6 bases and 0 bases, there was a span of 6 bases.

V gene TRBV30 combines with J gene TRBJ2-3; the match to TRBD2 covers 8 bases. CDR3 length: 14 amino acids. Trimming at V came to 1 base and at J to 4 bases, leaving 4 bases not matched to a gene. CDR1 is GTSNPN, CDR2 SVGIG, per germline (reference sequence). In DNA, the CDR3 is TGTGCCTGGAGTGGGGGACTAGTCCCAGATACGCAGTATTTT. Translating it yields CAWSGGLVPDTQYF.

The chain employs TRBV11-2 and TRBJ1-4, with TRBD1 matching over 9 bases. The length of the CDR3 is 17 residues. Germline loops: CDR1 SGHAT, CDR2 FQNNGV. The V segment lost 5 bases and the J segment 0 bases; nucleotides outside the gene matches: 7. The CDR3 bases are TGTGCCAGCAGCAAACGGACAGGGGTTACAACTAATGAAAAACTGTTTTTT. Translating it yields CASSKRTGVTTNEKLFF.

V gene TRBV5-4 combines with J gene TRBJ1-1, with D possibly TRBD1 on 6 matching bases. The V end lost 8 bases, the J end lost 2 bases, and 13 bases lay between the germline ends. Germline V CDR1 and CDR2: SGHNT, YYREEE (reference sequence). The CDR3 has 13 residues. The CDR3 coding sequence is TGTGCCAGTAAGGGGGGGGGAAACACTGAAGCTTTCTTT. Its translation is CASKGGGNTEAFF.

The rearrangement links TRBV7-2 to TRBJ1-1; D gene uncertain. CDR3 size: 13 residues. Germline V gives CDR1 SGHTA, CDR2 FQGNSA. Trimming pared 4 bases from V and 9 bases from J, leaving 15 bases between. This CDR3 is CASSSRITPKAFF. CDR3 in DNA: TGTGCCAGCAGCTCCCGAATAACTCCGAAAGCTTTCTTT.

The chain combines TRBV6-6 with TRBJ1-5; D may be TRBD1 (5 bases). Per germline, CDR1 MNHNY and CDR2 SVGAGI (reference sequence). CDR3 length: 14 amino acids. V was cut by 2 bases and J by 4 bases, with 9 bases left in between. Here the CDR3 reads CASSYGGGNQPQHF. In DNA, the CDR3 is TGTGCCAGCAGTTACGGGGGGGGGAATCAGCCCCAGCATTTT.

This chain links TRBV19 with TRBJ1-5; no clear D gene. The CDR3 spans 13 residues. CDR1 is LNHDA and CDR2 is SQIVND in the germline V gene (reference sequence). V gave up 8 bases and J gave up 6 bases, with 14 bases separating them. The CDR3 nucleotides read TGTGCCAGTTCGGACGGGCGGGGTCAGCCCCAGCATTTT. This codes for CASSDGRGQPQHF.

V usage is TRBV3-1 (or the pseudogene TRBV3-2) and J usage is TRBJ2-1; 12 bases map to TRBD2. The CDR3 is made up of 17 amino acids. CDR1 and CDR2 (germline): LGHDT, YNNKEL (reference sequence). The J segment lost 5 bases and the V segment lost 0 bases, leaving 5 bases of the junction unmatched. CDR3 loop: CASSQDRLAGGDNEQFF. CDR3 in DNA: TGTGCCAGCAGCCAAGATCGGCTAGCGGGGGGGGACAATGAGCAGTTCTTC.

The CDR3 sequence is CSAERGEKLFF. In nucleotides, the CDR3 is TGCAGTGCCGAACGAGGGGAAAAACTGTTTTTT. The rearrangement links TRBV20-1 to TRBJ1-4; D remains unclear. The CDR3 spans 11 residues. V lost 6 bases and J lost 8, with 10 bases in between. Per germline, CDR1 DFQATT and CDR2 SNEGSKA (reference sequence).

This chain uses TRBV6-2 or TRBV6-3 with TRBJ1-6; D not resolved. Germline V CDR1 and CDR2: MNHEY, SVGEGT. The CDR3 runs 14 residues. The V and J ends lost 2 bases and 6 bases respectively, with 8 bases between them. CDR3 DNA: TGTGCCAGCAGTTACCATCAGATTAATTCACCCCTCCACTTT. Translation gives CASSYHQINSPLHF.

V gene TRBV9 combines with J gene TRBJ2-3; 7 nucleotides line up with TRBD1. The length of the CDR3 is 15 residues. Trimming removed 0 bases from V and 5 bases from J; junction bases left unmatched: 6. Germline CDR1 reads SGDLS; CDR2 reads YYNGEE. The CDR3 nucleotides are TGTGCCAGCAGCGTAGGACAGGGAAATAGAGATACGCAGTATTTT. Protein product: CASSVGQGNRDTQYF. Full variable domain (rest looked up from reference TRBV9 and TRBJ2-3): DSGVTQTPKHLITATGQRVTLRCSPRSGDLSVYWYQQSLDQGLQFLIQYYNGEERAKGNILERFSAQQFPDLHSELNLSSLELGDSALYFCASSVGQGNRDTQYFGPGTRLTVL.

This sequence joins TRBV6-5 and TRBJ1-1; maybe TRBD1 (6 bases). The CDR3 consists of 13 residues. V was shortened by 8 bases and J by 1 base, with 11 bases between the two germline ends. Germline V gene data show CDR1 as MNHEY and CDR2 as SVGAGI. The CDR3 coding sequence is TGTGCCAGCGGTAGGGACAAGAACACTGAAGCTTTCTTT. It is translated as CASGRDKNTEAFF.

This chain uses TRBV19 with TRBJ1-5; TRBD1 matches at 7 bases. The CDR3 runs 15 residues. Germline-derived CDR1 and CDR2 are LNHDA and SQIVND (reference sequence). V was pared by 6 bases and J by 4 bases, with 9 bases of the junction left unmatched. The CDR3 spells CASSAGTVTNQPQHF. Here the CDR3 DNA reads TGTGCCAGTAGCGCCGGGACAGTAACTAATCAGCCCCAGCATTTT. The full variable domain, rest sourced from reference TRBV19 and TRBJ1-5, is DGGITQSPKYLFRKEGQNVTLSCEQNLNHDAMYWYRQDPGQGLRLIYYSQIVNDFQKGDIAEGYSVSREKKESFPLTVTSAQKNPTAFYLCASSAGTVTNQPQHFGDGTRLSIL.

In DNA, the CDR3 is TGTGCCTGGAACCTGCTAGCAGGGGGCGCGGATGGCTACACCTTC. It encodes CAWNLLAGGADGYTF. This chain uses TRBV30 with TRBJ1-2; 8 nucleotides align to TRBD1. Germline lookup yields CDR1 GTSNPN and CDR2 SVGIG (reference sequence). The trim removed 4 bases at V and 6 bases at J, leaving 13 bases unmatched. This CDR3 is built from 15 residues.

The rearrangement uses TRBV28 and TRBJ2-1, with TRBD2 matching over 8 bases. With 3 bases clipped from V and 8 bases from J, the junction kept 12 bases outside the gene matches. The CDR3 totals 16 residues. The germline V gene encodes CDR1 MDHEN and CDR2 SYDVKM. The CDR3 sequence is CASSFSLTGGWYEQFF. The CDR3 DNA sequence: TGTGCCAGCAGTTTCTCCCTCACGGGGGGGTGGTATGAGCAGTTCTTC.

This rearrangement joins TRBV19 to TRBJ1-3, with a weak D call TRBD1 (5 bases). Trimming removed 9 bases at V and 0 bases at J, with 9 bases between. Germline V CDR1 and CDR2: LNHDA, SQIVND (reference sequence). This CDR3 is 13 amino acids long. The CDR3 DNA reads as TGTGCCAGCGGGGGGAGCTCTGGAAACACCATATATTTT. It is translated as CASGGSSGNTIYF.

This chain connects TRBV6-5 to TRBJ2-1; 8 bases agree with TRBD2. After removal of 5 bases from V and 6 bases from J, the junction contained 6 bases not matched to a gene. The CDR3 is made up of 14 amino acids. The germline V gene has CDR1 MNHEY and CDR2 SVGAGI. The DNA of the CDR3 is TGTGCCAGCAGTAGAGCGGGGGAGTTCAATGAGCAGTTCTTC. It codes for CASSRAGEFNEQFF.